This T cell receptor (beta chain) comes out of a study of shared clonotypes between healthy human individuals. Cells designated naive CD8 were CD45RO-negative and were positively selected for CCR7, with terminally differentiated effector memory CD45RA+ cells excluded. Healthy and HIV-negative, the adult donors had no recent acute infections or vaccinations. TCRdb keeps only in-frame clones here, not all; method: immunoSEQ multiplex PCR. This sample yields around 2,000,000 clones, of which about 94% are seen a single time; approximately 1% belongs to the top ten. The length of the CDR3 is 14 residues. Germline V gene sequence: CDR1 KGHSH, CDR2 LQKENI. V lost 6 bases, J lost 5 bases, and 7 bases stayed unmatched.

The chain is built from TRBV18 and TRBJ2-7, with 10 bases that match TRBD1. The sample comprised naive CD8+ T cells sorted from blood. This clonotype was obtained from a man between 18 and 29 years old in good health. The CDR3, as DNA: TGTGCCAGCTCCGGGACAGGGGCCAGGGACGAGCAGTACTTC. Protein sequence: CASSGTGARDEQYF.